This passage covers 14 T cell receptor beta chains from one sample sequenced in a study of blood T cell repertoires in COVID-19. Some clones are missing from TCRdb's copy, which holds only in-frame ones; the method was immunoSEQ multiplex PCR. The table lists about 440,000 clones, 70% to 90% of them singletons, with roughly 2% in the top ten. Sequenced input: PBMCs or T cells enriched from blood (not recorded which). These receptors were obtained from a woman aged 18-30 years with acute COVID-19.

A word on this clone: A read error may account for a junction end that differs from germline. This chain joins TRBV5-8 and TRBJ1-2; tentatively, D is TRBD1 (5 bases). CDR1 is SGHTS and CDR2 is YDEGEE in the germline V gene. The CDR3 contains 8 residues. The CDR3 DNA reads TGTGCCAGCAGCTGGGGCCTTTTC. Amino acid sequence: CASSWGLF.

This clone was picked up one time. V usage is TRBV2 and J usage is TRBJ2-7; no reliable D call. CDR1 and CDR2 from the germline V gene are SNHLY and FYNNEI. CDR3 length equals 12 residues. Trimming shortened V by 3 bases and J by 5 bases, and 8 bases separated the two germline ends. In DNA, the CDR3 is TGTGCCAGCAGTGATAGGAGAAACGAGCAGTACTTC. Translated: CASSDRRNEQYF. The full variable domain, in which reference TRBV2 and TRBJ2-7 provide the parts outside the CDR3, is EPEVTQTPSHQVTQMGQEVILRCVPISNHLYFYWYRQILGQKVEFLVSFYNNEISEKSEIFDDQFSVERPDGSNFTLKIRSTKLEDSAMYFCASSDRRNEQYFGPGTRLTVT.

CDR3 residues: CASSLEGGQETQYF. CDR3 DNA sequence: TGTGCCAGCAGCTTAGAGGGGGGGCAAGAGACCCAGTACTTC. The chain links TRBV11-2 to TRBJ2-5; 7 bases fit TRBD2. This CDR3 region has 14 residues. From germline, CDR1 is SGHAT and CDR2 FQNNGV. V was clipped by 0 bases and J by 2 bases; unmatched bases: 0.

This chain uses TRBV11-2 with TRBJ2-1, with D maybe TRBD2 (6 bases). CDR1 SGHAT and CDR2 FQNNGV come from the germline V gene. The CDR3 sequence is 13 residues long. Trimming took off 5 bases at V and 6 bases at J, with 11 bases between the two ends. DNA of the CDR3: TGTGCCAGCAGCCGACTAGGACTCAATGAGCAGTTCTTC. It encodes CASSRLGLNEQFF.

This clone was counted a few times. The genes are TRBV7-9 and TRBJ2-1; D is perhaps TRBD2 (5 bases). V gave up 1 base and J gave up 0 bases, with 7 bases separating them. This CDR3 is 15 amino acids long. Germline loops: CDR1 SEHNR, CDR2 FQNEAQ (reference sequence). For the CDR3, the DNA is TGTGCCAGCAGCTTAGAAGGGAGCTCCTACAATGAGCAGTTCTTC. Translation: CASSLEGSSYNEQFF.

DNA for the CDR3: TGTGCCAGCAGCTCCCTCGGGATACGACAGGGGGTGAACACTGAAGCTTTCTTT. Amino acid sequence: CASSSLGIRQGVNTEAFF. V and J are TRBV11-2 and TRBJ1-1; 9 bases are shared with TRBD1. This CDR3 has 18 residues. The junction had 12 bases not matched to a gene; V was cut back by 4 bases and J by 0 bases. CDR1 and CDR2 (germline): SGHAT, FQNNGV. The variable domain in full, completed from reference TRBV11-2 and TRBJ1-1, reads EAGVAQSPRYKIIEKRQSVAFWCNPISGHATLYWYQQILGQGPKLLIQFQNNGVVDDSQLPKDRFSAERLKGVDSTLKIQPAKLEDSAVYLCASSSLGIRQGVNTEAFFGQGTRLTVV.

This rearrangement joins TRBV19 to TRBJ2-1; tentatively, D is TRBD2 (5 bases). The CDR3 has 17 residues. From germline, CDR1 is LNHDA and CDR2 SQIVND (reference sequence). V gave up 1 base and J gave up 0 bases, with 13 bases separating them. The CDR3 region has the DNA TGTGCCAGTAGTATAGTAGGCGGGTCGAGCTCCTACAATGAGCAGTTCTTC. This codes for CASSIVGGSSSYNEQFF.

This chain connects TRBV6-2 or TRBV6-3 to TRBJ1-5, with D tentatively TRBD1 (5 bases). Germline V lookup: CDR1 MNHEY, CDR2 SVGEGT. The CDR3 runs to 19 residues. V lost 0 bases and J lost 5, with 23 bases in between. The CDR3 protein is CASSYSSVSMRGFYQPQHF. CDR3 coding DNA: TGTGCCAGCAGTTACTCGAGTGTATCTATGCGGGGGTTCTATCAGCCCCAGCATTTT.

The chain joins TRBV6-5 to TRBJ2-1; D gene ambiguous. CDR1 and CDR2 (germline): MNHEY, SVGAGI. V was shortened by 0 bases and J by 9 bases, with 15 bases between the two germline ends. The CDR3 is 15 residues long. CDR3 residues: CASSYSARSFSEQFF. DNA of the CDR3: TGTGCCAGCAGTTACTCGGCTAGGTCGTTCAGTGAGCAGTTCTTC.

In its sample, this clone was seen once. The rearrangement links TRBV9 to TRBJ2-5; 7 bases align to TRBD2. This CDR3 has 15 residues. The V and J ends lost 4 bases and 5 bases, in that order; junction bases with no gene match: 11. Germline V gives CDR1 SGDLS, CDR2 YYNGEE. CDR3 loop: CASSRLATPGETQYF. CDR3 nucleotide sequence: TGTGCCAGCAGCCGACTAGCTACCCCTGGGGAGACCCAGTACTTC. Full variable domain (missing parts from reference TRBV9 and TRBJ2-5): DSGVTQTPKHLITATGQRVTLRCSPRSGDLSVYWYQQSLDQGLQFLIQYYNGEERAKGNILERFSAQQFPDLHSELNLSSLELGDSALYFCASSRLATPGETQYFGPGTRLLVL.

The V gene is TRBV5-1, the J gene TRBJ1-1, with D unresolved. CDR3 length equals 14 residues. V lost 3 bases and J 7 bases, leaving 16 bases between the germline ends. The germline V gene encodes CDR1 SGHRS and CDR2 YFSETQ. DNA for the CDR3: TGCGCCAGCAGCTGGTCGGGCGGGTATAGTGAAGCTTTCTTT. Amino acids: CASSWSGGYSEAFF.

This chain links TRBV2 with TRBJ1-2; no reliable D call. V was trimmed by 7 bases and J by 4 bases, leaving 10 bases between them. The CDR3 spans 12 residues. The germline CDR1 and CDR2 sequences are SNHLY and FYNNEI. The CDR3 is CASTQEGYGYTF. The DNA of the CDR3 is TGTGCCAGCACTCAGGAGGGCTATGGCTACACCTTC.

The chain employs TRBV18 and TRBJ2-7, with TRBD1 as a possible D gene (6 bases). CDR1 is KGHSH, CDR2 LQKENI, per germline. The CDR3 extends over 15 amino acids. The V end lost 3 bases, the J end lost 0 bases, and 12 bases lay between the germline ends. The CDR3 nucleotides are TGTGCCAGCTCACCTAAGACAGGTTCCTCCTACGAGCAGTACTTC. Residues: CASSPKTGSSYEQYF.

In this sample, this clone turned up many times. The chain is built from TRBV5-5 and TRBJ2-1, with 10 positions matching TRBD2. Germline CDR1 reads SGHKS; CDR2 reads YYEKEE (reference sequence). CDR3 length: 17 residues. Trimming cost V 4 bases and J 3 bases; bases outside gene matches: 10. DNA of the CDR3: TGTGCCAGCAGCCTATCCTATCGGACTAGCGGCTACAATGAGCAGTTCTTC. Protein sequence: CASSLSYRTSGYNEQFF.